A single sample is the source of the 10 T cell receptor beta chains below, sequenced in a study of regulatory T cells in long-lasting Graves disease. Time point noted: newly diagnosed GD, antithyroid drugs for less than 3 months. Scientists built the TCR library using RNA that was extracted from PBMCs. Arm-PCR with iRepertoire HTBI primers amplified the CDR3 regions for these TCR beta libraries. MiXCR, run by TCRdb on the multiplex PCR reads, gives a single entry per CDR3 protein. Here the sample spans approximately 400,000 distinct CDR3 sequences, about 15% being singletons. These sequences were also reported in another study, on T cells in Graves' hyperthyroidism and ophthalmopathy.

The input for sequencing was peripheral blood mononuclear cells (PBMCs), taken at new diagnosis, from a patient treated with antithyroid drugs. The receptors originated from a woman aged 40 to 49 with Graves disease.

In its sample, this clonotype was seen many times. This sequence joins TRBV9 and TRBJ2-5; D might be TRBD1 (6 bases). The J call may be wrong; the DNA end is better matched by TRBJ2-1. The CDR3 consists of 15 residues. Germline V gene sequence: CDR1 SGDLS, CDR2 YYNGEE. This chain's CDR3 is CASSVGPAEGGEQFF. CDR3 bases: TGTGCCAGCAGCGTAGGTCCAGCGGAAGGGGGTGAGCAGTTCTTC.

This clonotype was seen many times. The gene calls are TRBV7-9 and TRBJ2-5; 10 bases are shared with TRBD2. With V trimmed by 4 bases and J by 12 bases, 5 bases remained unmatched. Germline V gives CDR1 SEHNR, CDR2 FQNEAQ (reference sequence). The CDR3 covers 12 residues. The CDR3, as DNA: TGTGCCAGCAGCTCCTCTAGCGGGGGAAAGTACTTC. It is translated as CASSSSSGGKYF.

The J gene is TRBJ1-5, the V gene TRBV28, with 9 nucleotides matching TRBD1. V shed 0 bases, J shed 6 bases, and the junction held 9 bases outside the gene matches. This CDR3 region has 17 residues. CDR1 and CDR2 from the germline V gene are MDHEN and SYDVKM. The CDR3 sequence is CASSLWTGTGISQPQHF. CDR3 DNA: TGTGCCAGCAGTTTATGGACCGGGACAGGGATCAGTCAGCCCCAGCATTTT.

The chain links TRBV4-1 to TRBJ2-2; no reliable D call. The V gene's germline CDR1 is MGHRA and CDR2 YSYEKL. The CDR3 length is 13 residues. The V end lost 3 bases, the J end lost 3 bases, and 5 bases lay between the germline ends. In nucleotides, the CDR3 is TGCGCCAGCAGCCAGCAGTACACCGGGGAGCTGTTTTTT. Amino acid sequence: CASSQQYTGELFF.

This clonotype was picked up many times. The chain joins TRBV7-8 to TRBJ2-3; 7 bases map to TRBD2. The CDR3 length is 18 residues. Germline V gene lookup returns CDR1 SGHVS and CDR2 FQNEAQ. Trimming cost V 5 bases and J 2 bases; bases outside gene matches: 16. CDR3: CASSPLPLFERDTDTQYF. The CDR3 DNA sequence: TGTGCCAGCAGCCCCCTTCCGCTATTTGAGCGGGACACAGATACGCAGTATTTT.

The sample holds a few counts of this clonotype. Germline and junction disagree at one end, which may indicate a read error. V is TRBV27 and J is TRBJ2-1; a possible D gene is TRBD1 (5 bases). The CDR3 totals 14 residues. Germline assignment: CDR1 MNHEY and CDR2 SMNVEV (reference sequence). CDR3 nucleotide sequence: TGTGCCGGCAGGGTTCGGACGACGCACTATGAGCAGTTCTTC. Protein sequence: CAGRVRTTHYEQFF.

This clonotype was picked up a small number of times. The chain carries TRBV3-1 and TRBJ1-1; possible D gene TRBD1, 5 bases. V was pared by 2 bases and J by 3 bases, with 7 bases between. CDR1 is LGHDT and CDR2 is YNNKEL in the germline V gene (reference sequence). The CDR3 runs to 13 residues. CDR3 nucleotide sequence: TGTGCCAGCAGCCAACCAGGGTACACTGAAGCTTTCTTT. Amino acid sequence: CASSQPGYTEAFF.

This clonotype was seen at least ten times. The rearrangement uses TRBV28 and TRBJ2-7; D tentatively reads TRBD1 or TRBD2 (5 bases each). This CDR3 is 14 amino acids long. Trimming left V 7 bases short and J 3 bases short, with 16 bases between. The germline V gene has CDR1 MDHEN and CDR2 SYDVKM. In nucleotides, the CDR3 is TGTGCCAGCACGAATTCCGGGACCAGCTACGAGCAGTACTTC. It encodes CASTNSGTSYEQYF.

The table lists this clonotype with many counts. The V gene is TRBV24-1, the J gene TRBJ1-2; no clear D. Trimming took off 5 bases at V and 3 bases at J, with 12 bases between the two ends. This CDR3 spans 14 amino acids. Per germline, CDR1 KGHDR and CDR2 SFDVKD. The DNA of the CDR3 is TGTGCCACCAGTGGCCCGACCGAGGACTATGGCTACACCTTC. Protein: CATSGPTEDYGYTF.

This clonotype was found many times. This chain connects TRBV6-2 or TRBV6-3 to TRBJ2-1; 11 bases agree with TRBD2. V was pared by 8 bases and J by 5 bases, with 5 bases of the junction left unmatched. Germline V gives CDR1 MNHEY, CDR2 SVGEGT. CDR3 length equals 14 residues. Here the CDR3 reads CASGVAGGNNEQFF. The CDR3 DNA is TGTGCCAGCGGTGTAGCGGGAGGGAACAATGAGCAGTTCTTC.